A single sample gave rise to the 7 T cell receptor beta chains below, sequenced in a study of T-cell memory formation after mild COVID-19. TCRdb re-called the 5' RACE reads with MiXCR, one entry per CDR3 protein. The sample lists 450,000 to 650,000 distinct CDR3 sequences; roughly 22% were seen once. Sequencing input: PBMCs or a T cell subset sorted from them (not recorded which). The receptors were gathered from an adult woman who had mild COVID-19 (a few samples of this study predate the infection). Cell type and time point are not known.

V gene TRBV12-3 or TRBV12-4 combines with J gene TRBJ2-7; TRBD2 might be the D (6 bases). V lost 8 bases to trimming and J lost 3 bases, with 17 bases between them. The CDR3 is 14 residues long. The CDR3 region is CASAEWRRVYEQYF. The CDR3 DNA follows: TGTGCCAGCGCGGAATGGCGGAGGGTCTACGAGCAGTACTTC.

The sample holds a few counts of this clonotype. Here the CDR3 DNA reads TGTGCCAGCAGTGAAGGGTTTAGGAACACTGAAGCTTTCTTT. Translation gives CASSEGFRNTEAFF. The J gene is TRBJ1-1, the V gene TRBV6-1; no clear D gene. Trimming removed 1 base at V and 1 base at J, with 7 bases between. Germline V gives CDR1 MNHNS, CDR2 SASEGT. The CDR3 contains 14 residues.

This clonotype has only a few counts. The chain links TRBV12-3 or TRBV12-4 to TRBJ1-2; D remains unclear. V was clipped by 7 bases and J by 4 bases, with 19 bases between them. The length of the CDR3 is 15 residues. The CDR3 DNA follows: TGTGCCAGCAACGCTGGTCCGAAGGGTTCCTATGGCTACACCTTC. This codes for CASNAGPKGSYGYTF.

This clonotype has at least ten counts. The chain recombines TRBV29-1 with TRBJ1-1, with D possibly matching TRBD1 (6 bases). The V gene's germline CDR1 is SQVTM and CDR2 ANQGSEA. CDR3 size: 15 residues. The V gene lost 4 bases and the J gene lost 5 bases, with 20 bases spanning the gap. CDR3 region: CSVGTGGGRRTEAFF. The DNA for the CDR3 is TGCAGCGTTGGGACCGGGGGCGGGAGGAGGACTGAAGCTTTCTTT.

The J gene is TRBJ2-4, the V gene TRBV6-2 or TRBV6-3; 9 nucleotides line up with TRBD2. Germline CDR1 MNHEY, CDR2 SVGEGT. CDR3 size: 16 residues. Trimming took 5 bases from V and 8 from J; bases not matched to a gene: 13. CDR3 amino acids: CASSKPLAGAGDIQYF. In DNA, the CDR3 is TGTGCCAGCAGTAAACCCTTAGCGGGAGCGGGGGACATTCAGTACTTC.

For the CDR3, the DNA is TGCAGTGCCCAGGGGGCAAGGGCCTATAATTCACCCCTCCACTTT. Translation gives CSAQGARAYNSPLHF. The J gene is TRBJ1-6, the V gene TRBV20-1; 8 nucleotides agree with TRBD1. CDR3 length equals 15 residues. V shed 6 bases, J shed 2 bases, and the junction held 6 bases outside the gene matches. Germline V gene sequence: CDR1 DFQATT, CDR2 SNEGSKA (reference sequence).

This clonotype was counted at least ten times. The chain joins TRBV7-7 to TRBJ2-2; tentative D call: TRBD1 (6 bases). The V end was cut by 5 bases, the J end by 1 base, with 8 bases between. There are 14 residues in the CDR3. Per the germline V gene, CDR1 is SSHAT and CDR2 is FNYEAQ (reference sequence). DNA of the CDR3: TGTGCCAGCAGCCCGACAGGGAACACCGGGGAGCTGTTTTTT. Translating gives CASSPTGNTGELFF.